This entry features one T cell receptor (beta chain) sequence. The antigen it recognizes is unknown. Base qualities were left out, and no much larger clone turns up one base away. Interpreted using the paper, the time point label stands for: about 28 days (+/-7) after the second vaccine dose. Because spike-specific TCR depth and breadth did not differ between the two schedules, AZD1222 recipients who got a second dose at roughly 4 weeks were pooled with those who got a second dose at roughly 12 weeks. Vaccinee samples came from UK trials COV001 and COV002, including a single-blind randomized controlled phase 2/3 trial of AZD1222 (ChAdOx1 nCoV-19) in healthy adults. Trial participant PBMC samples were collected at day 0 and day 28 after the second dose for TCRbeta chain sequencing. These data originate in a study of T cell responses to AZD1222 COVID-19 vaccine (dated by TCRdb to the early 2020s). Background for the entire study: TCR sequencing was performed for 230 to 250 trial participants, of whom some 200 were given two doses of AZD1222 and approximately 25 were given two doses of MenACWY control vaccine. Trial participants were enrolled by age into subgroups of 18-55, 56-69 and 70-plus years, and around 150, 28 and 57 TCR-sequenced participants, respectively, were included in these subgroups. Results and caveats for the whole study, not just this receptor: After two AZD1222 doses, spike-specific TCR breadth and depth were significantly higher than at day 0 and than in MenACWY recipients. The vaccine-associated CD4 TCRs covered the entire spike protein, and the dominant responses fell in regions 160-218 and 743-854. Conclusions about previously exposed vaccinees are limited because only six or seven AZD1222 recipients were SARS-CoV-2 seropositive at baseline. Epitopes outside the regions mutated in the B.1.351 and B.1.1.7 variants were reportedly recognized by nearly half of the unique spike-specific TCRs. The 56-69-year group was small, and its depth increase did not reach significance, likely because of low power. Because no day 14 peak-response samples were available, repertoires were characterized only after the peak T cell response. Participants were mostly white British and included more females than males, and it was suggested by the authors that clonal diversity may have been underestimated.

The CDR3 regions of human TCRbeta chains were subjected to immunosequencing. Regarding the original processing steps: Repertoire TCRs were matched against a reference library of SARS-CoV-2-specific TCRs generated with the MIRA antigen-specificity platform. Breadth was defined as the fraction of unique TCRs that were SARS-CoV-2-associated. Depth was defined as the fraction of total T cells that were SARS-CoV-2-associated. Using the MIRA data, each spike-specific TCR was assigned both to the spike region to which the TCR was reactive and to a CD4 or CD8 class. Log10-transformed breadth and depth values were compared by one-way ANOVA with Sidak's multiple comparisons tests. TCRdb stores this immuneACCESS table with in-frame sequences only. Part of the clones is absent; in the studies checked, under half of the shortfall reflects unresolved V genes, and no reason is known for the rest. The V and J calls and the clone size are those of that table, but D and trimming were determined from the DNA. The sample table contains approximately 150,000 clones; only one count was recorded for 90% to 95% of them. Roughly 1.2% of the sample rests with the top ten.

V sheds 7 bases and J sheds 2 bases, leaving 15 bases between their ends. Taken from the germline V gene (reference sequence), the CDR1 and CDR2 loops are LGHDT and YNNKEL. Its CDR3 holds 15 amino acids, cysteine through phenylalanine. The entry retains the CDR3 DNA only, 45 bases that are in frame from base 1. This material consisted of peripheral blood, taken 28 days after the second AZD1222 dose. The sequence came from an adult who received the AZD1222 COVID-19 vaccine. Recombination joined TRBV3-1 (or the pseudogene TRBV3-2) with TRBJ2-1, with a tentative D gene TRBD1 over 6 matching bases. For the CDR3, the sequence is CASTRGRWAYNEQFF. Read as DNA, the sequence is TGTGCCAGCACCAGGGGCAGGTGGGCCTACAATGAGCAGTTCTTC.